Following are 29 T cell receptor beta chains from one sample sequenced in a study of T cell repertoires in cytomegalovirus infection. TCRdb processed the reads anew with MiXCR; each CDR3 protein has one entry. The table has around 230,000 distinct CDR3 sequences, about 40% seen once. Antigens for these TCRs are unknown. The sample in question was CD8+ T cells from cultured PBMCs, obtained from culture after CMV antigen stimulation. All receptors derive from a human donor in good health (CMV status not recorded). Some clones in this sample may be carry-over from other donors' samples.

The CDR3 loop reads CASSLSPRAKNIQYF. In DNA form, the CDR3 reads TGTGCCAGCAGCTTAAGCCCCAGGGCCAAAAACATTCAGTACTTC. The chain carries TRBV7-3 and TRBJ2-4; D gene unclear. Germline values: CDR1 SGHTA, CDR2 FQGTGA. V was cut by 1 base and J by 1 base, with 8 bases left in between. This CDR3 comprises 15 residues.

The V and J genes are TRBV30 and TRBJ1-1; D is unresolved. This CDR3 is 13 amino acids long. From germline, CDR1 is GTSNPN and CDR2 SVGIG (reference sequence). The germline V and J ends were trimmed by 1 base and 0 bases, with 6 bases remaining between them. In DNA form, the CDR3 reads TGTGCCTGGAGTGAAGGGATGAACACTGAAGCTTTCTTT. It translates to CAWSEGMNTEAFF.

The chain carries TRBV20-1 and TRBJ2-2; D perhaps matches TRBD2 (5 bases). Germline V gives CDR1 DFQATT, CDR2 SNEGSKA (reference sequence). The CDR3 is 17 residues long. Trimming shortened V by 3 bases and J by 1 base, and 18 bases separated the two germline ends. As DNA, the CDR3 is TGCAGTGCTAGCCTCCCCTCGGCGGGTTGGAACACCGGGGAGCTGTTTTTT. The encoded protein is CSASLPSAGWNTGELFF.

The V gene is TRBV5-8, the J gene TRBJ2-2; 12 bases align to TRBD1. The V segment lost 4 bases and the J segment 6 bases; nucleotides outside the gene matches: 7. The CDR3 is 16 residues long. Germline V CDR1 and CDR2: SGHTS, YDEGEE. CDR3 DNA: TGTGCCAGCAGCACCCGGGACAGGGGGCGCTCCGGGGAGCTGTTTTTT. As protein: CASSTRDRGRSGELFF.

A few counts support this clonotype. The CDR3 sequence is CASSLVFSGAGELFF. The CDR3 DNA follows: TGTGCCAGCAGCTTAGTCTTTTCTGGGGCAGGGGAGCTGTTTTTT. The rearrangement uses TRBV11-2 and TRBJ2-2, with D possibly being TRBD1 (5 bases). CDR3 size: 15 residues. Germline CDR1 and CDR2: SGHAT and FQNNGV. The V end lost 1 base, the J end lost 8 bases, and 14 bases lay between the germline ends.

This clonotype was seen only a few times. The chain's CDR3 is CASSLVGGFDEQYF. In DNA form, the CDR3 reads TGTGCCAGCAGCTTAGTAGGGGGTTTCGACGAGCAGTACTTC. This rearrangement joins TRBV7-9 to TRBJ2-7, with TRBD1 as a possible D gene (6 bases). Germline V gene data show CDR1 as SEHNR and CDR2 as FQNEAQ (reference sequence). This CDR3 is 14 amino acids long. V was pared by 1 base and J by 5 bases, with 12 bases between. The variable domain in full, with the rest retrieved from reference TRBV7-9 and TRBJ2-7, is DTGVSQNPRHKITKRGQNVTFRCDPISEHNRLYWYRQTLGQGPEFLTYFQNEAQLEKSRLLSDRFSAERPKGSFSTLEIQRTEQGDSAMYLCASSLVGGFDEQYFGPGTRLTVT.

This sequence joins TRBV7-3 and TRBJ2-1; D possibly corresponds to TRBD1 (6 bases). V dropped 1 base and J dropped 8 bases, with 9 bases sitting between them. This CDR3 contains 13 residues. Germline V gene data show CDR1 as SGHTA and CDR2 as FQGTGA. Written as DNA, the CDR3 is TGTGCCAGCAGCTTAATGGGGGCGGATGAGCAGTTCTTC. Translation: CASSLMGADEQFF.

The V and J genes are TRBV20-1 and TRBJ1-1; D is uncertain. Trimming shortened V by 2 bases and J by 8 bases, and 24 bases separated the two germline ends. The length of the CDR3 is 16 residues. Germline V gene sequence: CDR1 DFQATT, CDR2 SNEGSKA (reference sequence). The CDR3 DNA reads as TGCAGTGCTAGAAGTGTACCTAAGACGACGGGTCGAGAAGCTTTCTTT. This translates into CSARSVPKTTGREAFF.

This rearrangement joins TRBV20-1 to TRBJ2-7; D perhaps matches TRBD2 (5 bases). Germline CDR1 DFQATT, CDR2 SNEGSKA (reference sequence). The length of the CDR3 is 15 residues. Trimming shortened V by 0 bases and J by 6 bases, and 18 bases separated the two germline ends. The CDR3 DNA follows: TGCAGTGCTAGAGACTTGAGCCGGCTCGCGGGCGAGCAGTACTTC. It is translated as CSARDLSRLAGEQYF.

This clonotype has a handful of counts. Sequence at one end of the junction differs from germline and may be a read error. V is TRBV30 and J is TRBJ2-7; D uncertain. Germline V CDR1 and CDR2: GTSNPN, SVGIG (reference sequence). CDR3 length: 11 amino acids. CDR3 protein: CAWRVSYEQYF. The CDR3 coding sequence is TGTGCCTGGCGTGTCTCCTACGAGCAGTACTTC. The full variable domain, in which reference TRBV30 and TRBJ2-7 provide the parts outside the CDR3, is SQTIHQWPATLVQPVGSPLSLECTVEGTSNPNLYWYRQAAGRGLQLLFYSVGIGQISSEVPQNLSASRPQDRQFILSSKKLLLSDSGFYLCAWRVSYEQYFGPGTRLTVT.

The chain carries TRBV7-2 and TRBJ1-3; no clear D gene. The CDR3 contains 14 residues. Germline-derived CDR1 and CDR2 are SGHTA and FQGNSA. CDR3 in DNA: TGTGCATGCAGCTTTTCGGGGTTCGGAAACACCATATATTTT. This translates into CACSFSGFGNTIYF.

The chain has TRBV27 and TRBJ2-2, with 7 nucleotides matching TRBD1. V lost 2 bases to trimming and J lost 2 bases; unmatched junction nucleotides: 11. CDR1 and CDR2 (germline): MNHEY, SMNVEV (reference sequence). CDR3 length: 18 amino acids. CDR3 region: CASSLHLGTALNTGELFF. The CDR3 bases are TGTGCCAGCAGTTTACATCTTGGGACAGCCTTAAACACCGGGGAGCTGTTTTTT.

This sequence joins TRBV7-9 and TRBJ2-7; 8 bases are a match to TRBD1. V was pared by 5 bases and J by 3 bases, with 6 bases of the junction left unmatched. This CDR3 contains 14 residues. Germline V gene sequence: CDR1 SEHNR, CDR2 FQNEAQ (reference sequence). The CDR3 loop reads CASSTTGENYEQYF. In DNA form, the CDR3 reads TGTGCCAGCAGCACGACAGGGGAGAACTACGAGCAGTACTTC.

CDR3 sequence: CASSQDFMEDRTRGLVYEQYF. The CDR3 nucleotides are TGTGCCAGCAGCCAAGATTTTATGGAAGACAGGACCCGCGGCCTCGTCTACGAGCAGTACTTC. The chain uses TRBV14 and TRBJ2-7; tentative D call: TRBD1 (6 bases). This CDR3 region has 21 residues. V dropped 0 bases and J dropped 3 bases, with 30 bases sitting between them. CDR1 SGHDN and CDR2 FVKESK come from the germline V gene.

The rearrangement links TRBV29-1 to TRBJ2-1; 11 nucleotides line up with TRBD2. V trimming: 7 bases; J trimming: 5 bases; junction bases outside the gene matches: 16. CDR3 size: 17 residues. CDR1 SQVTM and CDR2 ANQGSEA come from the germline V gene. The CDR3 DNA is TGCAGCGCCCCCGTTGGACAATCTAGCGGGAGGCACAATGAGCAGTTCTTC. Encoded protein: CSAPVGQSSGRHNEQFF.

About this clonotype: A read error may produce the germline difference seen at one junction end. The chain is built from TRBV7-9 and TRBJ2-7; D possibly matches TRBD1 or TRBD2 (5 bases each). CDR1 and CDR2 (germline): SEHNR, FQNEAQ (reference sequence). This CDR3 is 13 amino acids long. DNA for the CDR3: TGTGCTAGCAGCCTCCTCATTGGGGGCGAGCAGTACTTC. It is translated as CASSLLIGGEQYF.

This clonotype has more than one count but fewer than ten. V usage is TRBV6-1 and J usage is TRBJ2-7; tentative D call: TRBD2 (6 bases). Trimming removed 10 bases at V and 2 bases at J, with 21 bases between. Germline loops: CDR1 MNHNS, CDR2 SASEGT. There are 15 residues in the CDR3. The CDR3 loop is CAILRAGSKTYEQYF. The CDR3 nucleotides are TGTGCCATCCTCAGGGCCGGGAGCAAAACCTACGAGCAGTACTTC.

This clonotype was detected many times. The chain couples TRBV12-3 or TRBV12-4 to TRBJ2-1; 11 nucleotides agree with TRBD2. J was trimmed by 4 bases and V by 4 bases; bases with no gene match: 3. The CDR3 is 15 amino acids. The CDR3 spells CASSSSGGWYNEQFF. The CDR3 nucleotides are TGTGCCAGCAGTTCTAGCGGGGGGTGGTACAATGAGCAGTTCTTC.

The chain is built from TRBV4-2 and TRBJ2-1, with a weak D call TRBD1 (5 bases). Germline loops: CDR1 LGHNA, CDR2 YNFKEQ. Trimming cost V 2 bases and J 8 bases, with 10 bases left between them. The length of the CDR3 is 13 residues. Here the CDR3 DNA reads TGTGCCAGCAGCCAAACTGAAGGGGATGAGCAGTTCTTC. Translation gives CASSQTEGDEQFF.

V usage is TRBV7-9 and J usage is TRBJ2-7; 7 positions agree with TRBD1. The CDR3 totals 15 residues. Germline lookup yields CDR1 SEHNR and CDR2 FQNEAQ (reference sequence). The ends lost 5 bases at V and 0 bases at J; junction bases unmatched: 7. The CDR3 loop reads CASSPQTGHSYEQYF. For the CDR3, the DNA is TGTGCCAGCAGCCCCCAGACAGGGCACTCCTACGAGCAGTACTTC. Full variable domain (remainder filled in from reference TRBV7-9 and TRBJ2-7): DTGVSQNPRHKITKRGQNVTFRCDPISEHNRLYWYRQTLGQGPEFLTYFQNEAQLEKSRLLSDRFSAERPKGSFSTLEIQRTEQGDSAMYLCASSPQTGHSYEQYFGPGTRLTVT.

In this sample, this clonotype turned up a few times. This chain connects TRBV2 to TRBJ2-7; TRBD2 matches at 8 bases. Trimming removed 3 bases from V and 0 bases from J; junction bases left unmatched: 4. Germline V gives CDR1 SNHLY, CDR2 FYNNEI. This CDR3 has 15 residues. In DNA form, the CDR3 reads TGTGCCAGCAGTGATAGCGGGATGAGCTCCTACGAGCAGTACTTC. It translates to CASSDSGMSSYEQYF.

The V and J genes are TRBV27 and TRBJ2-5; tentative D call: TRBD2 (6 bases). The germline V gene has CDR1 MNHEY and CDR2 SMNVEV (reference sequence). The CDR3 is 13 amino acids. With 6 bases removed from V and 5 bases from J, the gap between germline ends came to 13 bases. The CDR3 loop reads CASSSAGRETQYF. CDR3 bases: TGTGCCAGCAGCTCGGCGGGAAGGGAGACCCAGTACTTC.

This clonotype occurred many times. DNA of the CDR3: TGTGCCAGCAGCTTCAAGGGAACTGAAGCTTTCTTT. It is translated as CASSFKGTEAFF. The gene calls are TRBV7-9 and TRBJ1-1; D not certain. V was pared by 3 bases and J by 5 bases, with 7 bases between. In germline, CDR1 is SEHNR, CDR2 FQNEAQ (reference sequence). CDR3 length: 12 residues. Using reference TRBV7-9 and TRBJ1-1 for the parts outside the CDR3, the full variable domain is DTGVSQNPRHKITKRGQNVTFRCDPISEHNRLYWYRQTLGQGPEFLTYFQNEAQLEKSRLLSDRFSAERPKGSFSTLEIQRTEQGDSAMYLCASSFKGTEAFFGQGTRLTVV.

The rearrangement joins TRBV7-9 to TRBJ1-2; possibly TRBD1 for D (5 bases). V was pared by 3 bases and J by 4 bases, with 15 bases between. In germline, CDR1 is SEHNR, CDR2 FQNEAQ (reference sequence). The CDR3 loop spans 15 amino acids. CDR3 in amino acids: CASSLAGDSGYGYTF. The CDR3, as DNA: TGTGCCAGCAGCTTGGCTGGGGACTCCGGCTATGGCTACACCTTC.

This clonotype was seen only a few times. The CDR3 reads CASSLTGQPYGYTF. The DNA of the CDR3 is TGTGCCAGCAGTTTAACGGGACAGCCTTATGGCTACACCTTC. The rearrangement joins TRBV27 to TRBJ1-2; TRBD1 agrees at 7 bases. The germline V gene has CDR1 MNHEY and CDR2 SMNVEV (reference sequence). With V trimmed by 2 bases and J by 5 bases, 5 bases remained unmatched. The CDR3 spans 14 residues.

The chain employs TRBV28 and TRBJ2-4; 9 bases are shared with TRBD1. V shed 5 bases and J 0 bases; nucleotides not matched to a gene: 23. Per germline, CDR1 MDHEN and CDR2 SYDVKM. The CDR3 runs to 22 residues. CDR3 residues: CASSIYGLRDRDALLAKNIQYF. The CDR3 DNA reads TGTGCCAGCAGTATCTATGGTCTCCGGGACAGGGACGCCTTGTTAGCCAAAAACATTCAGTACTTC. The full variable domain, with the rest looked up from reference TRBV28 and TRBJ2-4, is DVKVTQSSRYLVKRTGEKVFLECVQDMDHENMFWYRQDPGLGLRLIYFSYDVKMKEKGDIPEGYSVSREKKERFSLILESASTNQTSMYLCASSIYGLRDRDALLAKNIQYFGAGTRLSVL.

The CDR3 reads CAWSSGTGNYEQYF. DNA of the CDR3: TGTGCCTGGAGTTCCGGGACAGGGAATTACGAGCAGTACTTC. V usage is TRBV30 and J usage is TRBJ2-7; TRBD1 matches at 9 bases. Per the germline V gene, CDR1 is GTSNPN and CDR2 is SVGIG (reference sequence). CDR3 size: 14 residues. V lost 2 bases and J lost 4; bases outside the gene matches: 6. The whole variable domain, filled in from reference TRBV30 and TRBJ2-7, reads SQTIHQWPATLVQPVGSPLSLECTVEGTSNPNLYWYRQAAGRGLQLLFYSVGIGQISSEVPQNLSASRPQDRQFILSSKKLLLSDSGFYLCAWSSGTGNYEQYFGPGTRLTVT.

This clonotype was seen more than once but under ten times. This sequence joins TRBV11-2 and TRBJ1-1, with D uncertain. Germline CDR1 and CDR2: SGHAT and FQNNGV. V was cut by 3 bases and J by 8 bases, with 10 bases left in between. The CDR3 covers 12 residues. CDR3 residues: CASSFSEGEAFF. The CDR3 coding sequence is TGTGCCAGCAGCTTCTCTGAGGGCGAAGCTTTCTTT.

The genes are TRBV7-6 and TRBJ2-3; D is unresolved. This CDR3 is built from 13 residues. Germline V CDR1 and CDR2: SGHVS, FNYEAQ. The V gene lost 3 bases and the J gene lost 3 bases, with 7 bases spanning the gap. CDR3 residues: CASSLIVTDTQYF. The CDR3 DNA sequence: TGTGCCAGCAGCTTGATAGTAACAGATACGCAGTATTTT.